Listed below are T cell receptor beta chains from one sample, sequenced in a study of chemoradiotherapy in HPV16-positive cancers. Here immunoSEQ multiplex PCR was the method, and the copy in TCRdb shows in-frame clones only, minus some. The table records 8,000 to 9,000 clones, under 80% of them present only once. Sampling was done from a patient who underwent chemoradiotherapy. The receptor set was obtained from a human donor with HPV-associated anogenital cancer. CDR3s leave out the opening cysteine and the closing phenylalanine or tryptophan. Fields, in order: D gene, J gene, CDR3 length, V gene, CDR3 protein. The D gene is left open where the match is weak.

d_gene: -
j_gene: TRBJ2-1
len: 13
v_gene: TRBV6-1
CDR3aa: ASSEGEQGNNEQF

d_gene: -
j_gene: TRBJ2-3
len: 12
v_gene: TRBV15
CDR3aa: ATSRGGSTDTQY

d_gene: -
j_gene: TRBJ1-4
len: 13
v_gene: TRBV19
CDR3aa: ASSLPRRGGEKLF

d_gene: -
j_gene: TRBJ1-3
len: 15
v_gene: TRBV6-4
CDR3aa: ASSEAARRSAGNTIY

d_gene: -
j_gene: TRBJ2-2
len: 12
v_gene: TRBV27
CDR3aa: ASKPGPSTGELF

d_gene: -
j_gene: TRBJ1-1
len: 13
v_gene: TRBV2
CDR3aa: ASRAAGTLGFEAF

d_gene: -
j_gene: TRBJ2-7
len: 12
v_gene: TRBV6-1
CDR3aa: ASSEGGLDYEQY

d_gene: -
j_gene: TRBJ1-5
len: 13
v_gene: TRBV2
CDR3aa: ASTVAGISNQPQH

d_gene: -
j_gene: TRBJ1-1
len: 9
v_gene: TRBV7-2
CDR3aa: ASSLHTEAF

d_gene: -
j_gene: TRBJ1-4
len: 11
v_gene: TRBV10-3
CDR3aa: AISEDNNEKLF

d_gene: TRBD2
j_gene: TRBJ2-1
len: 12
v_gene: TRBV27
CDR3aa: ASSLVAGGDEQF

d_gene: TRBD2
j_gene: TRBJ2-1
len: 13
v_gene: TRBV28
CDR3aa: ASSLPLASRNEQF

d_gene: -
j_gene: TRBJ2-5
len: 15
v_gene: TRBV5-5
CDR3aa: ASSGRAGAGLGETQY

d_gene: TRBD2
j_gene: TRBJ2-5
len: 12
v_gene: TRBV7-9
CDR3aa: ASSLSGRIETQY

d_gene: -
j_gene: TRBJ1-2
len: 9
v_gene: TRBV5-6
CDR3aa: ASSSTYGYT

d_gene: -
j_gene: TRBJ1-2
len: 10
v_gene: TRBV21-1
CDR3aa: ASSKDRDGYT

d_gene: -
j_gene: TRBJ1-1
len: 9
v_gene: TRBV28
CDR3aa: ASSPRGQAF

d_gene: -
j_gene: TRBJ2-1
len: 14
v_gene: TRBV15
CDR3aa: ATSRELAVSYNEQF

d_gene: TRBD2
j_gene: TRBJ2-3
len: 15
v_gene: TRBV4-2
CDR3aa: ASSQDPAGGHTDTQY

d_gene: -
j_gene: TRBJ1-2
len: 14
v_gene: TRBV11-2
CDR3aa: ASSPTQGPKFYGYT

d_gene: TRBD2
j_gene: TRBJ2-3
len: 13
v_gene: TRBV6-1
CDR3aa: ASSELAGAPDTQY

d_gene: -
j_gene: TRBJ1-1
len: 11
v_gene: TRBV6-6
CDR3aa: ASSYGPNTEAF

d_gene: -
j_gene: TRBJ2-1
len: 10
v_gene: TRBV10-3
CDR3aa: AISVIENEQF

d_gene: TRBD2
j_gene: TRBJ2-7
len: 11
v_gene: TRBV10-2
CDR3aa: ASSELAGQEQY

d_gene: -
j_gene: -
len: 11
v_gene: TRBV28
CDR3aa: ASTPGRFYEQY

d_gene: -
j_gene: TRBJ2-7
len: 9
v_gene: TRBV28
CDR3aa: ASSFLGEQY

d_gene: -
j_gene: TRBJ2-1
len: 11
v_gene: TRBV19
CDR3aa: ASSIGGLYEQF

d_gene: -
j_gene: TRBJ1-2
len: 13
v_gene: TRBV6-4
CDR3aa: ASSEAAGGNGGYT

d_gene: -
j_gene: TRBJ2-3
len: 14
v_gene: TRBV15
CDR3aa: ATSRDPGLSTDTQY

d_gene: TRBD1
j_gene: TRBJ2-1
len: 12
v_gene: TRBV29-1
CDR3aa: SVRTGTGMVEQF

d_gene: -
j_gene: TRBJ2-5
len: 13
v_gene: TRBV6-5
CDR3aa: ASSYSPSGRETQY

d_gene: -
j_gene: TRBJ1-5
len: 12
v_gene: TRBV30
CDR3aa: AWSVAGGNQPQH

d_gene: -
j_gene: TRBJ2-2
len: 11
v_gene: TRBV6-4
CDR3aa: ASSKGDTGELF

d_gene: -
j_gene: TRBJ1-6
len: 13
v_gene: TRBV7-6
CDR3aa: ASSSMGHHNSPLH

d_gene: -
j_gene: TRBJ1-1
len: 13
v_gene: TRBV27
CDR3aa: ASSSRKAMNTEAF

d_gene: -
j_gene: TRBJ2-7
len: 12
v_gene: TRBV6-1
CDR3aa: ASSSLRGGYEQY

d_gene: TRBD2
j_gene: TRBJ2-5
len: 18
v_gene: TRBV15
CDR3aa: ATSRGGLAGVVDGQETQY

d_gene: -
j_gene: TRBJ2-7
len: 13
v_gene: TRBV18
CDR3aa: ASSPGSDVNYEQY

d_gene: -
j_gene: TRBJ2-3
len: 13
v_gene: TRBV7-9
CDR3aa: ASSLDGGTTDTQY

d_gene: TRBD1
j_gene: TRBJ2-1
len: 17
v_gene: TRBV28
CDR3aa: ASSPMTGGPSTNYNEQF

d_gene: TRBD1
j_gene: TRBJ1-5
len: 13
v_gene: TRBV19
CDR3aa: ASSIGDRENQPQH

d_gene: -
j_gene: TRBJ2-3
len: 14
v_gene: TRBV27
CDR3aa: ASKQLGGRGTDTQY

d_gene: -
j_gene: TRBJ2-7
len: 11
v_gene: TRBV30
CDR3aa: AWGLGISYEQY

d_gene: TRBD2
j_gene: TRBJ2-6
len: 14
v_gene: TRBV28
CDR3aa: ASSDSGIGGANVLT